The 16 T cell receptor beta chains in this list originate from one sample, sequenced in a study of T cell responses to AZD1222 COVID-19 vaccine. Clones were sequenced by immunoSEQ multiplex PCR, and TCRdb holds only the in-frame ones, with some missing. Of 120,000 or so clones detected, 84% appear once; the ten largest clones hold around 27%. The starting material was peripheral blood, obtained 28 days after the second AZD1222 dose. These receptors all come from an adult who received the AZD1222 COVID-19 vaccine.

CDR3 sequence (DNA): TGCCACAGCGGGGACTATGGCTACACCTTC. Encoded protein: CHSGDYGYTF. V gene TRBV20-1 combines with J gene TRBJ1-2; the D is unclear. This CDR3 is 10 amino acids long. Germline V CDR1 and CDR2: DFQATT, SNEGSKA (reference sequence).

V and J are TRBV7-8 and TRBJ2-5, with D perhaps given as TRBD1 or TRBD2 (5 bases each). The CDR3 runs to 13 residues. Trimming stripped 4 bases from V and 5 bases from J, with 11 bases between. The germline CDR1 and CDR2 sequences are SGHVS and FQNEAQ. Here the CDR3 reads CASSWGTRETQYF. The CDR3 DNA is TGTGCCAGCAGCTGGGGGACCCGGGAGACCCAGTACTTC.

The V gene is TRBV6-1, the J gene TRBJ2-7; 9 nucleotides line up with TRBD1. The CDR3 loop spans 15 amino acids. Germline CDR1 is MNHNS and CDR2 is SASEGT. With V trimmed by 3 bases and J by 1 base, 4 bases remained unmatched. CDR3 loop: CASSDPDRGSYEQYF. The DNA for the CDR3 is TGTGCCAGCAGTGACCCGGACAGGGGTTCCTACGAGCAGTACTTC.

The chain couples TRBV29-1 to TRBJ1-2, with 8 nucleotides matching TRBD1. Losses at the gene ends were 7 bases for V and 9 bases for J; bases not matched to a gene: 16. This CDR3 is built from 14 residues. The germline V gene has CDR1 SQVTM and CDR2 ANQGSEA. The CDR3, as DNA: TGCAGCGCCGCGGGACAGGTACGAGCCGATAGCTACACCTTC. The encoded protein is CSAAGQVRADSYTF.

This clone was recorded a few times. This chain uses TRBV7-6 with TRBJ1-1; D gene unclear. The V end was cut by 1 base, the J end by 0 bases, with 9 bases between. In germline, CDR1 is SGHVS, CDR2 FNYEAQ. This CDR3 comprises 15 residues. The CDR3 DNA sequence: TGTGCCAGCAGCTTAGATCGCGGGGTGAACACTGAAGCTTTCTTT. As protein: CASSLDRGVNTEAFF.

This sequence joins TRBV9 and TRBJ2-5, with 7 bases fitting TRBD2. This CDR3 is 13 amino acids long. After removal of 3 bases from V and 9 bases from J, the junction contained 8 bases not matched to a gene. CDR1 and CDR2 from the germline V gene are SGDLS and YYNGEE. The CDR3 DNA reads as TGTGCCAGCAGCGCTTACTCCGGGGGGTCCCAGTACTTC. Protein sequence: CASSAYSGGSQYF.

The rearrangement joins TRBV11-2 to TRBJ1-2; TRBD1 aligns across 8 bases. Germline V CDR1 and CDR2: SGHAT, FQNNGV. Trimming took 4 bases from V and 4 from J; bases not matched to a gene: 2. CDR3 length: 13 amino acids. Here the CDR3 DNA reads TGTGCCAGCAGCTCGGGACAGGCCTATGGCTACACCTTC. This gives the protein CASSSGQAYGYTF.

This clone appeared once. The chain's CDR3 is CASSSTVNNSGNTIYF. The DNA of the CDR3 is TGTGCCAGCAGCTCGACAGTAAACAACTCTGGAAACACCATATATTTT. This rearrangement joins TRBV7-9 to TRBJ1-3; tentative D call: TRBD1 (5 bases). CDR1 and CDR2 (germline): SEHNR, FQNEAQ (reference sequence). The CDR3 runs 16 residues. Trimming took 4 bases from V and 0 from J, leaving 13 bases between them.

This clone has a single count. The V call is TRBV12-3 or TRBV12-4, the J call TRBJ2-2, with D hard to call. The CDR3 covers 13 residues. The V gene lost 7 bases and the J gene lost 5 bases, with 11 bases spanning the gap. This chain's CDR3 is CASNPTVTGELFF. The CDR3 region has the DNA TGTGCCAGCAACCCCACAGTAACCGGGGAGCTGTTTTTT.

The J gene is TRBJ2-3, the V gene TRBV5-1; 7 bases line up with TRBD2. Trimming cost V 0 bases and J 0 bases; bases outside gene matches: 4. This CDR3 is 16 amino acids long. Germline V CDR1 and CDR2: SGHRS, YFSETQ. The CDR3 region is CASSLEASGSTDTQYF. The CDR3 DNA reads as TGCGCCAGCAGCTTGGAGGCTAGCGGAAGCACAGATACGCAGTATTTT.

In its sample, this clone was seen once. The chain recombines TRBV4-2 with TRBJ2-1; the match to TRBD2 covers 12 bases. The trim removed 4 bases at V and 7 bases at J, leaving 8 bases unmatched. Germline assignment: CDR1 LGHNA and CDR2 YNFKEQ. The CDR3 has 16 residues. The CDR3: CASSRSSGGGANEQFF. The CDR3 DNA reads as TGTGCCAGCAGCCGGTCTAGCGGGGGGGGCGCAAATGAGCAGTTCTTC.

The chain is built from TRBV6-5 and TRBJ2-5; D possibly corresponds to TRBD1 (6 bases). V shed 0 bases and J shed 5 bases, with 13 bases lying between them. The CDR3 has 15 amino acids. CDR1 is MNHEY and CDR2 is SVGAGI in the germline V gene. The CDR3 loop reads CASSYSGLRGETQYF. CDR3 DNA sequence: TGTGCCAGCAGTTACTCGGGCCTTAGGGGGGAGACCCAGTACTTC.

The rearrangement links TRBV30 to TRBJ1-5; 9 bases match TRBD1. The ends lost 0 bases at V and 4 bases at J; junction bases unmatched: 4. Germline V gene data show CDR1 as GTSNPN and CDR2 as SVGIG (reference sequence). This CDR3 is built from 15 residues. CDR3 in amino acids: CAWSVGQGNNQPQHF. The DNA of the CDR3 is TGTGCCTGGAGTGTGGGACAGGGTAATAATCAGCCCCAGCATTTT.

This clone was seen once. The rearrangement links TRBV5-5 to TRBJ2-2; 9 bases match TRBD1. This CDR3 has 17 amino acids. After removal of 1 base from V and 4 bases from J, the junction contained 8 bases not matched to a gene. Germline V gene lookup returns CDR1 SGHKS and CDR2 YYEKEE (reference sequence). CDR3 DNA sequence: TGTGCCAGCAGCTTGCTCCCCCCACAGGGGGCCACCGGGGAGCTGTTTTTT. Amino acids: CASSLLPPQGATGELFF.

In this sample, this clone turned up once. The rearrangement links TRBV2 to TRBJ1-6; D is undetermined. The CDR3 length is 11 residues. The germline V gene has CDR1 SNHLY and CDR2 FYNNEI. Between the trimmed V and J ends, which lost 6 bases and 14 bases, there was a span of 11 bases. The chain's CDR3 is CASSLSRALHF. The CDR3 DNA is TGTGCCAGCAGCCTCTCTAGGGCCCTCCACTTT.

The J gene is TRBJ2-5, the V gene TRBV7-3; D gene unclear. The germline V gene has CDR1 SGHTA and CDR2 FQGTGA. The CDR3 consists of 13 residues. Deletions cut 2 bases from V and 5 bases from J, with 9 bases between. CDR3 bases: TGTGCCAGCAGCTTAGAGTACACGGAGACCCAGTACTTC. This translates into CASSLEYTETQYF.